This T cell receptor beta chain was sequenced for a study of cytomegalovirus exposure and HLA in healthy donors. For the study at large: Unique TCRs numbering roughly 80 million, obtained from HLA-typed donors, made up an early data release.

With 60 Vbeta and 13 Jbeta primers, the PCR was carried out. Clones were read by immunoSEQ multiplex PCR, and TCRdb kept only the in-frame ones, dropping some. The table lists some 200,000 clones, around 74% of them singletons. CDR1 SGHVS and CDR2 FQNEAQ come from the germline V gene. The CDR3 loop spans 13 amino acids. V lost 2 bases and J lost 9; bases outside the gene matches: 2. V is TRBV7-8 and J is TRBJ1-5; TRBD1 matches 9 bases. This TCR was sampled from a girl between 10 and 17 years old in good health and CMV-seropositive. Sequencing was done on a sample of PBMCs. In DNA, the CDR3 is TGTGCCAGCAGCTTAAGGGGACAGGGGCCCCAGCATTTT. Its protein product is CASSLRGQGPQHF.